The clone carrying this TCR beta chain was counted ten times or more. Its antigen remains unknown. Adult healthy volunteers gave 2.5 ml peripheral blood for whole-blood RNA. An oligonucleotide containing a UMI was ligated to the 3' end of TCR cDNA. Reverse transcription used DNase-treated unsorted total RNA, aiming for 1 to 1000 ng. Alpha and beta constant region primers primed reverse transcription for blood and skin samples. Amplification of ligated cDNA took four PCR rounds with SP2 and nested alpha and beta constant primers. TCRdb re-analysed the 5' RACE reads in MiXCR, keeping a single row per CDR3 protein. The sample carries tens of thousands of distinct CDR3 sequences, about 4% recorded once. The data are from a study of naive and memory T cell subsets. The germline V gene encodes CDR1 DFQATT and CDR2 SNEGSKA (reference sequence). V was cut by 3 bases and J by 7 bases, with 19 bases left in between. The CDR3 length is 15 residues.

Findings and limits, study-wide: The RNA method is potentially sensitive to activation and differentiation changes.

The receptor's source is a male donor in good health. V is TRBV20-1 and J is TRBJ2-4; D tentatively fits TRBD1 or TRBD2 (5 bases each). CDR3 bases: TGCAGTGCTAGGGTGGCGATGAGGGGTAGGAACATTCAGTACTTC. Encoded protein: CSARVAMRGRNIQYF.